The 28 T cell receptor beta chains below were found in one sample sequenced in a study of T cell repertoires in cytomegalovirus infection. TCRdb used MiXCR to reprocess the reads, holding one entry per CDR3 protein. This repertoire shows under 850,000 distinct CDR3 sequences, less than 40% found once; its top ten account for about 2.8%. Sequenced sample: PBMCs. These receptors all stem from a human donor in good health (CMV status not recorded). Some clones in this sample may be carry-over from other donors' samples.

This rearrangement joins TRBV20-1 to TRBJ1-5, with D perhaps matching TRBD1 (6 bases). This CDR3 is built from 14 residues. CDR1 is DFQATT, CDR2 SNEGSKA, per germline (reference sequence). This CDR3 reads CSFPGDTPNQPQHF. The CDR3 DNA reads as TGCAGCTTTCCGGGGGACACCCCGAATCAGCCCCAGCATTTT.

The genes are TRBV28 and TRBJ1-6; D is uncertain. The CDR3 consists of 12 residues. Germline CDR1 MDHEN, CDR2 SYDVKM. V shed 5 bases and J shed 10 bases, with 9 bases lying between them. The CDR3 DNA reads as TGTGCCAGCAGTCAACTATTATCACCCCTCCACTTT. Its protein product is CASSQLLSPLHF.

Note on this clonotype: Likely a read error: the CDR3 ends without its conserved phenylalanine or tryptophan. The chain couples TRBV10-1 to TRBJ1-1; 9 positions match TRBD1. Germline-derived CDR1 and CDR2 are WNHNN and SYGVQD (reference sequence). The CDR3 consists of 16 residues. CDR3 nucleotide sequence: TGCGCCAGCATTGAGTCAAGTGGGACAGGGCAGGCTGAAGCTTTCTGT. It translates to CASIESSGTGQAEAFC.

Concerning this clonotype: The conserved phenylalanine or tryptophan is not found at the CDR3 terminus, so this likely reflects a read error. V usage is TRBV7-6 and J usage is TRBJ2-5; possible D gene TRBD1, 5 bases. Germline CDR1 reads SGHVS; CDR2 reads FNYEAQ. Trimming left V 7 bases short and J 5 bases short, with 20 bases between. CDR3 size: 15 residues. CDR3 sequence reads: CASTFSPRADETQYC. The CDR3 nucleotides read TGTGCCAGCACCTTTTCCCCCAGGGCGGACGAGACCCAGTACTGC.

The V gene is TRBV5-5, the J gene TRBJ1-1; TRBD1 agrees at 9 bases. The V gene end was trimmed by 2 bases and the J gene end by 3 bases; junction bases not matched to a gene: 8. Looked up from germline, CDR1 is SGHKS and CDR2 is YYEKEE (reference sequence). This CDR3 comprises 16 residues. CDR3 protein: CASSFGTGFRDTEAFF. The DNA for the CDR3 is TGTGCCAGCAGCTTCGGGACAGGGTTTAGGGACACTGAAGCTTTCTTT. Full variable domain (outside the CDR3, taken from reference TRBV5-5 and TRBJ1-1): DAGVTQSPTHLIKTRGQQVTLRCSPISGHKSVSWYQQVLGQGPQFIFQYYEKEERGRGNFPDRFSARQFPNYSSELNVNALLLGDSALYLCASSFGTGFRDTEAFFGQGTRLTVV.

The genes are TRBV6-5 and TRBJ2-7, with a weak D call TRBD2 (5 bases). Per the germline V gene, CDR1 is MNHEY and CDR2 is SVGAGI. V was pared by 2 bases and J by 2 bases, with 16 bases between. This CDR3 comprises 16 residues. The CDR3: CASSYGNSGKTYEQYF. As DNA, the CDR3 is TGTGCCAGCAGTTACGGCAACAGCGGAAAGACCTACGAGCAGTACTTC.

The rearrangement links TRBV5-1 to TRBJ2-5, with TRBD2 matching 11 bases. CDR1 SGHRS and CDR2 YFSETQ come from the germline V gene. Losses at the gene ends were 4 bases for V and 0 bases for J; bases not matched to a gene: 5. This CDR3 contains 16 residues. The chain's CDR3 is CASSAGLAGYQETQYF. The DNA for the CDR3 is TGCGCCAGCAGCGCCGGACTAGCGGGCTACCAAGAGACCCAGTACTTC.

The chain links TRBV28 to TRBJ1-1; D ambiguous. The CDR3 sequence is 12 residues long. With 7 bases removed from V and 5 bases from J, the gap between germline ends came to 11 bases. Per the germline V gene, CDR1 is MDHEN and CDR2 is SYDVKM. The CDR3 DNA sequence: TGTGCCAGCAAGGTCGTTTCTACTGAAGCTTTCTTT. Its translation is CASKVVSTEAFF.

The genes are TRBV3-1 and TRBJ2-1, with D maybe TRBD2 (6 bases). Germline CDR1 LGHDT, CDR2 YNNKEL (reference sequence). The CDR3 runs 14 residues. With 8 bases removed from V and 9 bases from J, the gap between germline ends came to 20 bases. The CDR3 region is CASGRRLAVAEQFF. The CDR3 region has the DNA TGTGCCAGCGGCCGACGATTAGCGGTTGCTGAGCAGTTCTTC.

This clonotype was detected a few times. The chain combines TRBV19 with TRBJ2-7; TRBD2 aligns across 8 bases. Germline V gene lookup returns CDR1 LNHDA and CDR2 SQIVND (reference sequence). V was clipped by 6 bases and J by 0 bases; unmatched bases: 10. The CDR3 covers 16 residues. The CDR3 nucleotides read TGTGCCAGTAGCACTATCAGAGCGGGGGACTCCTACGAGCAGTACTTC. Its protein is CASSTIRAGDSYEQYF.

The CDR3 sequence is CASSLVALYREGGSQPQHF. The CDR3 DNA is TGTGCCAGCAGTTTAGTGGCTCTTTACAGGGAGGGCGGATCCCAGCCCCAGCATTTT. The chain links TRBV12-3 or TRBV12-4 to TRBJ1-5, with D possibly TRBD1 on 6 matching bases. V was trimmed by 1 base and J by 7 bases, leaving 26 bases between them. The CDR3 consists of 19 residues.

The CDR3 nucleotides are TGTGCCAGCAGCACCTGGACGGCCACCTACGAGCAGTACTTC. Translating it yields CASSTWTATYEQYF. V gene TRBV5-3 combines with J gene TRBJ2-7; D remains ambiguous. TRBV5-3 is an ORF, with its function uncertain. V lost 8 bases to trimming and J lost 2 bases, with 17 bases between them. CDR3 size: 14 residues.

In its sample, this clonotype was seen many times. CDR3 sequence reads: CASSQPQGWNSPLHF. The CDR3 bases are TGTGCCAGCAGCCAACCACAGGGGTGGAACTCACCCCTCCACTTT. V gene TRBV7-2 combines with J gene TRBJ1-6, with 7 bases identical to TRBD1. CDR1 is SGHTA and CDR2 is FQGNSA in the germline V gene. The CDR3 has 15 residues. With 5 bases clipped from V and 10 bases from J, the junction kept 11 bases outside the gene matches.

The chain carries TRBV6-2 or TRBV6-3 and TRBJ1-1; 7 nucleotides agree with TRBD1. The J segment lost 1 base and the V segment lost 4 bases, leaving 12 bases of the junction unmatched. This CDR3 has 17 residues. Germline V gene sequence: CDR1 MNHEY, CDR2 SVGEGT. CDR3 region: CASSSDREVLGNTEAFF. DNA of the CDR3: TGTGCCAGCAGTTCCGACAGGGAGGTTTTGGGGAACACTGAAGCTTTCTTT.

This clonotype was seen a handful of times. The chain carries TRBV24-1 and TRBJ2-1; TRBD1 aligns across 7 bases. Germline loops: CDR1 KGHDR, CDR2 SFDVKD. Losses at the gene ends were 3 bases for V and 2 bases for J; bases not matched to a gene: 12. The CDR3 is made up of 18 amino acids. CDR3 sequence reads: CATSDPNPLDRTYNEQFF. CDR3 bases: TGTGCCACCAGTGATCCGAACCCCTTGGACAGGACCTACAATGAGCAGTTCTTC.

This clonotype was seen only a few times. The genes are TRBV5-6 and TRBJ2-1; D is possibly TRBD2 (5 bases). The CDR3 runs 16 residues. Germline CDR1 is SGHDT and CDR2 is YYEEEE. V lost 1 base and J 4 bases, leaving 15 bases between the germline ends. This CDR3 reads CASSLRPSAGYNEQFF. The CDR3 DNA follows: TGTGCCAGCAGCTTGCGGCCGTCCGCGGGTTACAATGAGCAGTTCTTC. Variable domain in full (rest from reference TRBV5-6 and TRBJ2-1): DAGVTQSPTHLIKTRGQQVTLRCSPKSGHDTVSWYQQALGQGPQFIFQYYEEEERQRGNFPDRFSGHQFPNYSSELNVNALLLGDSALYLCASSLRPSAGYNEQFFGPGTRLTVL.

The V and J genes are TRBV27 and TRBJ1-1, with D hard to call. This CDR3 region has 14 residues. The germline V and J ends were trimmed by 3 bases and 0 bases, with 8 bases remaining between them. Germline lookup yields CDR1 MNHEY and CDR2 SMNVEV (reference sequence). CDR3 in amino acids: CASSFSLMNTEAFF. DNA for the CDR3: TGTGCCAGCAGTTTCTCCCTTATGAACACTGAAGCTTTCTTT.

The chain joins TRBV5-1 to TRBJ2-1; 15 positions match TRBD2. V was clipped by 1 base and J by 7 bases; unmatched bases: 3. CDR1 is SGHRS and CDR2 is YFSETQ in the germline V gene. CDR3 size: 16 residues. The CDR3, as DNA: TGCGCCAGCAGCTTGCGCGGGACTAGCGGGGGGAATGAGCAGTTCTTC. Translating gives CASSLRGTSGGNEQFF.

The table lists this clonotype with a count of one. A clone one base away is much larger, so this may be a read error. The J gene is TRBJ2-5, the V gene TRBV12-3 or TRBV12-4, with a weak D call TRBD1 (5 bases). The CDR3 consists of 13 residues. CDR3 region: CASSLKGPETHYF. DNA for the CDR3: TGTGCCAGCAGTTTGAAGGGGCCAGAGACCCATTACTTC.

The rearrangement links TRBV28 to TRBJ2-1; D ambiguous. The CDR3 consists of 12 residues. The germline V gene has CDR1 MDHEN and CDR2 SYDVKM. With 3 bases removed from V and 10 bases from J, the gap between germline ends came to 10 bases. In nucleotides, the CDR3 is TGTGCCAGCAGTTTCGCGGTAGTCGAGCAGTTCTTC. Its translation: CASSFAVVEQFF.

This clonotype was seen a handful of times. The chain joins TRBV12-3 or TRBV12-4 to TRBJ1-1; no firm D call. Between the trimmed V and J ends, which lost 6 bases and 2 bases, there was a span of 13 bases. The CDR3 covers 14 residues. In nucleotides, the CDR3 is TGTGCCAGCAGGTCGGGGTCGGTTAACACTGAAGCTTTCTTT. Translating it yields CASRSGSVNTEAFF.

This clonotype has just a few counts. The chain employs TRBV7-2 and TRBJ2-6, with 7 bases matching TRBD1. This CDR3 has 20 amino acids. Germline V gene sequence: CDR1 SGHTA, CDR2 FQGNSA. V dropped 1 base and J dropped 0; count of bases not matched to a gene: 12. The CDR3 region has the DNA TGTGCCAGCAGCTTAGATCGGGACAGTGCCTTCCTCTCTGGGGCCAACGTCCTGACTTTC. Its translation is CASSLDRDSAFLSGANVLTF.

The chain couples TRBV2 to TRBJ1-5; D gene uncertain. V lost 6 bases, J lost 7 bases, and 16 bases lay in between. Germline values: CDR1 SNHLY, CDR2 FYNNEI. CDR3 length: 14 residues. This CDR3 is CASSESQVGQPQHF. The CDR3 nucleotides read TGTGCCAGCAGCGAATCTCAGGTGGGACAGCCCCAGCATTTT.

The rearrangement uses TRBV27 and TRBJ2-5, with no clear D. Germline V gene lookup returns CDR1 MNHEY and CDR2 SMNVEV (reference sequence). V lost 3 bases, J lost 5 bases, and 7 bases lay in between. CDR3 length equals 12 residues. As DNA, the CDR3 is TGTGCCAGCAGTTTCCCTGGGGAGACCCAGTACTTC. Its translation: CASSFPGETQYF.

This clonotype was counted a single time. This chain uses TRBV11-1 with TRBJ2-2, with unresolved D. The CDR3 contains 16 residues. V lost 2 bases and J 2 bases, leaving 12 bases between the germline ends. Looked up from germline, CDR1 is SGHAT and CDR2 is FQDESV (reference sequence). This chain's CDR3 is CASSLNSQPNTGELFF. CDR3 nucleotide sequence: TGTGCCAGCAGCTTAAACAGCCAGCCTAACACCGGGGAGCTGTTTTTT.

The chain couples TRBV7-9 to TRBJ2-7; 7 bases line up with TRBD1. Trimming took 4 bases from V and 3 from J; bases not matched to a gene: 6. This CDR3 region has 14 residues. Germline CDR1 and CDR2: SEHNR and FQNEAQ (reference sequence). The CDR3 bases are TGTGCCAGCAGCTCAGGGGGTTTGGTCTACGAGCAGTACTTC. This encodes CASSSGGLVYEQYF.

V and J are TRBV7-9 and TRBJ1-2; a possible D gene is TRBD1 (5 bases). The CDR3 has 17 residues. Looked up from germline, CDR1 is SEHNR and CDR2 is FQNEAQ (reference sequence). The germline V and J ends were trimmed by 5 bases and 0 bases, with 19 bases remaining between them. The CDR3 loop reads CASSLPPGVGSNYGYTF. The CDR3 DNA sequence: TGTGCCAGCAGCCTCCCCCCGGGGGTCGGGTCTAACTATGGCTACACCTTC.

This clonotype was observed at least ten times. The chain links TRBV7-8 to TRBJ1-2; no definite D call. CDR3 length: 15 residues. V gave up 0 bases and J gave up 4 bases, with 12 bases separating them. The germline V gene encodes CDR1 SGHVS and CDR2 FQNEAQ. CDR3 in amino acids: CASSLAVQQAYGYTF. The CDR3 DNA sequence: TGTGCCAGCAGCTTAGCTGTTCAGCAGGCCTATGGCTACACCTTC.